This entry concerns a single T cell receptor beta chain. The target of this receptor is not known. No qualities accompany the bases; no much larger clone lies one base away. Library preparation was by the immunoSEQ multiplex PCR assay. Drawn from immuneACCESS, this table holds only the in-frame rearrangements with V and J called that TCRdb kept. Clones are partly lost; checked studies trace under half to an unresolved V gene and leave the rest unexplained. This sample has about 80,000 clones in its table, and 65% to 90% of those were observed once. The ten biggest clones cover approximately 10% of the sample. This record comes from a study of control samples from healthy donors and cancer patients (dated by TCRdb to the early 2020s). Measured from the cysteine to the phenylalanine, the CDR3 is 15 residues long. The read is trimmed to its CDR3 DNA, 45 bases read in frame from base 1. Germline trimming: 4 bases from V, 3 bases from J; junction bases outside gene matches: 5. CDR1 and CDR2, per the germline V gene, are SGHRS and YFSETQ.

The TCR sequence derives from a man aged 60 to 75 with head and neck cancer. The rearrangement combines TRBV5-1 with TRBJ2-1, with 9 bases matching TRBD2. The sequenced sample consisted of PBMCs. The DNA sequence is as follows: TGCGCCAGCAGCCCCGGGACTAGCAACTACAATGAGCAGTTCTTC. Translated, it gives CASSPGTSNYNEQFF.